This T cell receptor beta chain was identified in a study of blood T cell repertoires in COVID-19. At the level of the study: Italy, Spain and the United States were the sources of the convalescent and acute COVID-19 samples. Sample material is recorded as cDNA or gDNA derived from T cells, B-cell-depleted T cells, or PBMCs.

How the authors handled the data: Estimation of nucleated cell counts relied on the amplification of reference gene primers. Only in-frame clones appear in the TCRdb table, and some are missing; sequencing was by immunoSEQ multiplex PCR. V, J and clone size derive from that table, while D and trimming were established from the DNA sequence. The sample carries 35,000 to 50,000 clones, approximately 88% recorded once. Per germline, CDR1 SGHNT and CDR2 YYREEE (reference sequence). Trimming removed 2 bases from V and 0 bases from J, with 11 bases in between. The CDR3 has 15 amino acids. The source of this sequence is a human donor in a cohort sampled during active COVID-19. The sample comprised peripheral blood. The V gene is TRBV5-4, the J gene TRBJ1-1, with a weak D call TRBD1 (6 bases). CDR3 in DNA: TGTGCCAGCAGCTTAGGACAGAATTTGAACACTGAAGCTTTCTTT. It yields the protein CASSLGQNLNTEAFF.